What follows are 12 T cell receptor beta chains derived from one specimen sequenced in a study of preoperative IRX-2 immunotherapy in early breast cancer. Using immunoSEQ multiplex PCR, the repertoire was profiled, and TCRdb retains in-frame clones only, with some absent. The sample has fewer than 25,000 clones; 80% to 90% are singletons. Sample treatment: preoperative locoregional IRX-2 cytokine immunotherapy. The source was tumor tissue, collected after IRX-2 immunotherapy. The source is a human donor with breast cancer.

The V call is TRBV6-1, the J call TRBJ2-1, with D possibly being TRBD2 (6 bases). This CDR3 spans 15 amino acids. CDR1 and CDR2 (germline): MNHNS, SASEGT. Trimming removed 6 bases at V and 1 base at J, with 13 bases between. CDR3 nucleotides: TGTGCCAGCAGGAGGGCCGGGACTTCCTACAATGAGCAGTTCTTC. As protein: CASRRAGTSYNEQFF.

The gene calls are TRBV5-5 and TRBJ1-2; no clear D gene. This CDR3 spans 14 amino acids. Trimming cost V 0 bases and J 2 bases, with 8 bases left between them. Germline V CDR1 and CDR2: SGHKS, YYEKEE (reference sequence). The CDR3: CASSLETGNYGYTF. The CDR3, as DNA: TGTGCCAGCAGCTTGGAAACTGGGAACTATGGCTACACCTTC.

The chain carries TRBV19 and TRBJ1-5; the D gene is possibly TRBD1 (6 bases). The germline CDR1 and CDR2 sequences are LNHDA and SQIVND (reference sequence). The CDR3 runs to 16 residues. Trimming cost V 4 bases and J 6 bases, with 19 bases left between them. The CDR3 sequence is CASSTLMGARGQPQHF. CDR3 nucleotide sequence: TGTGCCAGTAGTACCCTGATGGGGGCGCGGGGTCAGCCCCAGCATTTT. Based on the CDR3 plus reference TRBV19 and TRBJ1-5, the full variable domain is DGGITQSPKYLFRKEGQNVTLSCEQNLNHDAMYWYRQDPGQGLRLIYYSQIVNDFQKGDIAEGYSVSREKKESFPLTVTSAQKNPTAFYLCASSTLMGARGQPQHFGDGTRLSIL.

The J gene is TRBJ1-2, the V gene TRBV7-9; possibly TRBD1 for D (5 bases). The germline CDR1 and CDR2 sequences are SEHNR and FQNEAQ (reference sequence). The CDR3 extends over 12 amino acids. V lost 4 bases and J 4 bases, leaving 7 bases between the germline ends. The CDR3 nucleotides are TGTGCCAGCAGCTCGGGGACCTATGGCTACACCTTC. It specifies CASSSGTYGYTF.

The V and J genes are TRBV5-1 and TRBJ2-5; D gene ambiguous. Trimming cost V 3 bases and J 3 bases, with 9 bases left between them. The CDR3 is made up of 13 amino acids. Germline V gene data show CDR1 as SGHRS and CDR2 as YFSETQ. In DNA form, the CDR3 reads TGCGCCAGCAGCTCGGGTGGTAAAGAGACCCAGTACTTC. This encodes CASSSGGKETQYF. Variable domain in full (rest from reference TRBV5-1 and TRBJ2-5): KAGVTQTPRYLIKTRGQQVTLSCSPISGHRSVSWYQQTPGQGLQFLFEYFSETQRNKGNFPGRFSGRQFSNSRSEMNVSTLELGDSALYLCASSSGGKETQYFGPGTRLLVL.

The chain carries TRBV4-1 and TRBJ1-5; no reliable D call. The CDR3 is 16 residues long. V was shortened by 1 base and J by 2 bases, with 12 bases between the two germline ends. The germline gives CDR1 MGHRA, CDR2 YSYEKL. CDR3 nucleotide sequence: TGCGCCAGCAGCCAAGGGCCCCCGGGTGGCAATCAGCCCCAGCATTTT. It codes for CASSQGPPGGNQPQHF.

The count of this clone is one. The chain uses TRBV15 and TRBJ2-7; a possible D gene is TRBD1 (6 bases). Trimming pared 0 bases from V and 0 bases from J, leaving 6 bases between. The CDR3 extends over 14 amino acids. Looked up from germline, CDR1 is LNHNV and CDR2 is YYDKDF (reference sequence). The CDR3 DNA is TGTGCCACCAGCAGAGAAGGGGGCTCCTACGAGCAGTACGTC. Encoded protein: CATSREGGSYEQYV.

Concerning this clone: The junction differs from germline at one of its ends, possibly a read error. The chain recombines TRBV10-3 with TRBJ2-3, with D perhaps TRBD2 (7 bases). This CDR3 is 15 amino acids long. CDR1 is ENHRY, CDR2 SYGVKD, per germline. The CDR3: CAISESRGASDTQYF. CDR3 nucleotide sequence: TGTGCCATCAGCGAGTCCCGGGGGGCAAGTGATACGCAGTATTTT.

CDR3 in amino acids: CASSPNSYEQYF. DNA of the CDR3: TGTGCCAGCTCACCTAACTCCTACGAGCAGTACTTC. V usage is TRBV18 and J usage is TRBJ2-7; D call uncertain. CDR3 length: 12 residues. Germline values: CDR1 KGHSH, CDR2 LQKENI. V dropped 3 bases and J dropped 0 bases, with 3 bases sitting between them.

The chain employs TRBV9 and TRBJ1-3; tentative D call: TRBD1 (6 bases). Trimming shortened V by 4 bases and J by 0 bases, and 14 bases separated the two germline ends. The CDR3 is 16 residues long. Germline lookup yields CDR1 SGDLS and CDR2 YYNGEE. In nucleotides, the CDR3 is TGTGCCAGCAGCCCCCTAGGGACACGCTCTGGAAACACCATATATTTT. Its translation: CASSPLGTRSGNTIYF.

The chain's CDR3 is CAISAVPGQGSGEKLFF. The CDR3 DNA follows: TGTGCCATCAGTGCCGTCCCGGGACAGGGTTCAGGTGAAAAACTGTTTTTT. The rearrangement joins TRBV10-3 to TRBJ1-4; 9 bases fit TRBD1. Germline V gene data show CDR1 as ENHRY and CDR2 as SYGVKD. The CDR3 sequence is 17 residues long. Unmatched junction bases numbered 13, after V lost 4 bases and J lost 7 bases.

J is TRBJ1-1 and V is TRBV6-1; the D gene is possibly TRBD1 (5 bases). Trimming stripped 6 bases from V and 0 bases from J, with 14 bases between. The CDR3 extends over 15 amino acids. Germline V CDR1 and CDR2: MNHNS, SASEGT. CDR3 coding DNA: TGTGCCAGCAGCCGGGACGGAGGGCTGAACACTGAAGCTTTCTTT. It is translated as CASSRDGGLNTEAFF.